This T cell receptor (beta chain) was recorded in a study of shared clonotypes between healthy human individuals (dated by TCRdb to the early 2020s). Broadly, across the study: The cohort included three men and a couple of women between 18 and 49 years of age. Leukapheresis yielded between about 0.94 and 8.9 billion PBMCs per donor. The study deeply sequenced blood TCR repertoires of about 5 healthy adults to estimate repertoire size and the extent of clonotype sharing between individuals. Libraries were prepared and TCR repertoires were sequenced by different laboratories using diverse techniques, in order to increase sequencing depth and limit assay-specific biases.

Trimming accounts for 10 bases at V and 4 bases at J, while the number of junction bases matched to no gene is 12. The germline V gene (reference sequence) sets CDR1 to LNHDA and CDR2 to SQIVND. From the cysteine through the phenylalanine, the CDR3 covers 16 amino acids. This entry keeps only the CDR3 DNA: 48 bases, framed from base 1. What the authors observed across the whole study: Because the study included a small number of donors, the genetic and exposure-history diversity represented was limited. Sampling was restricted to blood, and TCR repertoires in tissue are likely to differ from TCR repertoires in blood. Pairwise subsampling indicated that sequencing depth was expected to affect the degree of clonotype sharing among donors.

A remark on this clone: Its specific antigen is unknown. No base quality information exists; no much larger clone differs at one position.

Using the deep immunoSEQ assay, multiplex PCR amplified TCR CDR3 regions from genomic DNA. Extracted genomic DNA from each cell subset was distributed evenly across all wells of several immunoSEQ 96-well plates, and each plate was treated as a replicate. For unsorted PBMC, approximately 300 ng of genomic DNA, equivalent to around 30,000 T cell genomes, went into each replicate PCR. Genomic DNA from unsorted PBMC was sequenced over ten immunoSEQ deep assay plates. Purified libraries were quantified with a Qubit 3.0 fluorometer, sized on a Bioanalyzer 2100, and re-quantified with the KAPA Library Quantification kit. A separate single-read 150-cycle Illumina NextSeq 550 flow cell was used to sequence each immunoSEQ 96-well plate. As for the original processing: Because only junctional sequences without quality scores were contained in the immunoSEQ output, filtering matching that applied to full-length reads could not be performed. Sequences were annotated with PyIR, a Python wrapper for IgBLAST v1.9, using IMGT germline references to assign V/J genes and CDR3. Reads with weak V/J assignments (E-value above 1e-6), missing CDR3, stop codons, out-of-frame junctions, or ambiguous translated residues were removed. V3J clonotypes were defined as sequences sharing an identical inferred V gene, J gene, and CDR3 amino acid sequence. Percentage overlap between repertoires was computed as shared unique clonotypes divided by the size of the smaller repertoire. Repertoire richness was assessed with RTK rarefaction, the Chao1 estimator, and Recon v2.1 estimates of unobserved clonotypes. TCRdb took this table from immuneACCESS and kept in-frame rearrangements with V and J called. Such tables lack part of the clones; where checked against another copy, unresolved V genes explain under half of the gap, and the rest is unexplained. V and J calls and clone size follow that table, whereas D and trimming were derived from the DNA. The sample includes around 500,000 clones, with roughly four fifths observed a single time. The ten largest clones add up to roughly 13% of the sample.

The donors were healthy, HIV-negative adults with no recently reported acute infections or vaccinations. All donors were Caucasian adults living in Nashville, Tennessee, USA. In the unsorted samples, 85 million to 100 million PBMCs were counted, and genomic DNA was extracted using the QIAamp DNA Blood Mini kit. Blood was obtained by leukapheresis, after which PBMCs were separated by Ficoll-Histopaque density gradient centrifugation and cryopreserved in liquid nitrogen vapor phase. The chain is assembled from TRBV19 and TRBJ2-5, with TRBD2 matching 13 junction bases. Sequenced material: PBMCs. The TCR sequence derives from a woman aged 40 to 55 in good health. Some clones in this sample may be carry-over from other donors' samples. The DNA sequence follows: TGTGCCACCCGTGGACTAGCGGGAGTGGGGAGAGAGACCCAGTACTTC. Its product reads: CATRGLAGVGRETQYF.